The 22 T cell receptor beta chains below were found in one sample sequenced in a study of OX40 agonist ivuxolimab in advanced cancers. Assay used: immunoSEQ multiplex PCR; TCRdb lists only in-frame clones, some missing. The data contain about 45,000 clones, 88% of them seen just once; the ten biggest clones take up around 1%. The sequences come from CD4+ or CD8+ T cells sorted from blood, collected in a trial of the OX40 agonist ivuxolimab. These receptors all come from an adult with an advanced solid tumor such as melanoma, head and neck, liver or kidney cancer.

The V gene is TRBV5-1, the J gene TRBJ2-3; D is uncertain. Per the germline V gene, CDR1 is SGHRS and CDR2 is YFSETQ. With 4 bases removed from V and 0 bases from J, the gap between germline ends came to 12 bases. The CDR3 extends over 15 amino acids. CDR3 residues: CASSLTTTSTDTQYF. The CDR3 coding sequence is TGCGCCAGCAGCCTCACGACCACAAGCACAGATACGCAGTATTTT.

J is TRBJ1-2 and V is TRBV30, with TRBD1 matching 7 bases. Germline V gene sequence: CDR1 GTSNPN, CDR2 SVGIG (reference sequence). The CDR3 runs 13 residues. Trimming took 0 bases from V and 7 from J; bases not matched to a gene: 5. The CDR3 sequence is CAWSVNRGRGYTF. In DNA form, the CDR3 reads TGTGCCTGGAGTGTTAACAGGGGACGTGGCTACACCTTC.

The chain's CDR3 is CAISGTSGFTDTQYF. DNA of the CDR3: TGTGCCATCAGTGGGACTAGCGGGTTCACAGATACGCAGTATTTT. The rearrangement uses TRBV10-3 and TRBJ2-3; 11 bases are shared with TRBD2. The V gene's germline CDR1 is ENHRY and CDR2 SYGVKD. This CDR3 has 15 amino acids. J gave up 2 bases and V 4 bases, and 2 bases lay outside the gene matches.

The chain carries TRBV7-2 and TRBJ2-1; D is uncertain. The V and J ends lost 5 bases and 15 bases respectively, with 20 bases between them. The CDR3 length is 13 residues. Germline CDR1 SGHTA, CDR2 FQGNSA. The CDR3 loop reads CASSQRQPAALFF. CDR3 sequence (DNA): TGTGCCAGCAGCCAAAGGCAGCCTGCGGCTCTGTTCTTC.

This clone was observed a handful of times. DNA of the CDR3: TGTGCCAGCAGCTATCAGGGGGCCGAAGGGACCCAGTACTTC. This translates into CASSYQGAEGTQYF. The rearrangement links TRBV11-2 to TRBJ2-5, with TRBD1 matching over 8 bases. V lost 4 bases, J lost 7 bases, and 8 bases stayed unmatched. Germline lookup yields CDR1 SGHAT and CDR2 FQNNGV. The CDR3 is 14 residues long.

The V and J genes are TRBV6-1 and TRBJ1-5; D uncertain. Trimming cost V 4 bases and J 0 bases, with 10 bases left between them. CDR3 length equals 15 residues. The V gene's germline CDR1 is MNHNS and CDR2 SASEGT. DNA of the CDR3: TGTGCCAGCAGTGCAGTTCTCTCTAGCAATCAGCCCCAGCATTTT. As protein: CASSAVLSSNQPQHF.

This clone was seen more than once but under ten times. This chain connects TRBV28 to TRBJ2-1; D may be TRBD1 (5 bases). The V and J ends lost 2 bases and 9 bases respectively, with 17 bases between them. Germline V gene sequence: CDR1 MDHEN, CDR2 SYDVKM. CDR3 length equals 15 residues. The CDR3 here is CASSLRGQGRGEQFF. The DNA for the CDR3 is TGTGCCAGCAGTTTAAGGGGTCAGGGCCGCGGTGAGCAGTTCTTC.

The CDR3 here is CASSARGSGSRGELFF. The DNA for the CDR3 is TGTGCCAGCAGCGCCAGGGGTAGCGGGAGTAGGGGGGAGCTGTTTTTT. The rearrangement uses TRBV7-3 and TRBJ2-2; TRBD2 aligns across 9 bases. V shed 5 bases, J shed 8 bases, and the junction held 12 bases outside the gene matches. This CDR3 has 16 amino acids. Germline CDR1 SGHTA, CDR2 FQGTGA.

The rearrangement uses TRBV29-1 and TRBJ2-3, with a tentative D call TRBD1 (5 bases). V was cut by 4 bases and J by 2 bases, with 10 bases left in between. The CDR3 sequence is 13 residues long. Per germline, CDR1 SQVTM and CDR2 ANQGSEA. The CDR3 is CSVAQEYTDTQYF. CDR3 DNA: TGCAGCGTTGCACAGGAGTACACAGATACGCAGTATTTT.

The chain is built from TRBV7-2 and TRBJ1-5; weak D call: TRBD1 (5 bases). The germline V gene has CDR1 SGHTA and CDR2 FQGNSA. The V end lost 5 bases, the J end lost 6 bases, and 17 bases lay between the germline ends. The CDR3 length is 15 residues. The CDR3 reads CASSASVGTIQPQHF. For the CDR3, the DNA is TGTGCCAGCAGCGCCTCGGTAGGGACCATTCAGCCCCAGCATTTT.

The chain employs TRBV28 and TRBJ1-1; a possible D gene is TRBD1 (6 bases). CDR1 MDHEN and CDR2 SYDVKM come from the germline V gene. Trimming shortened V by 5 bases and J by 6 bases, and 22 bases separated the two germline ends. There are 16 residues in the CDR3. CDR3 bases: TGTGCCAGCAGTCGGGGGGCGGCAGGGATGCAGGCTGAAGCTTTCTTT. It is translated as CASSRGAAGMQAEAFF.

This chain joins TRBV11-2 and TRBJ2-3, with D perhaps being TRBD1 or TRBD2 (5 bases each). V lost 3 bases and J lost 0, with 7 bases in between. Looked up from germline, CDR1 is SGHAT and CDR2 is FQNNGV. The CDR3 has 14 residues. CDR3 nucleotide sequence: TGTGCCAGCAGCTTGTGGGGGAGCACAGATACGCAGTATTTT. This encodes CASSLWGSTDTQYF.

V usage is TRBV7-2 and J usage is TRBJ2-7, with D perhaps matching TRBD1 (5 bases). Germline CDR1 SGHTA, CDR2 FQGNSA. V lost 5 bases, J lost 2 bases, and 13 bases lay in between. The CDR3 runs to 14 residues. CDR3 residues: CASSGRGLTYEQYF. In DNA, the CDR3 is TGTGCCAGCAGCGGAAGGGGTTTAACCTACGAGCAGTACTTC.

The V gene is TRBV7-2, the J gene TRBJ2-1, with 13 bases lining up with TRBD2. This CDR3 contains 15 residues. In germline, CDR1 is SGHTA, CDR2 FQGNSA. V shed 2 bases, J shed 8 bases, and the junction held 3 bases outside the gene matches. The CDR3 loop reads CASSLLLAGGDEQFF. For the CDR3, the DNA is TGTGCCAGCAGCTTATTACTAGCGGGAGGGGATGAGCAGTTCTTC.

This sequence joins TRBV4-2 and TRBJ2-3; the match to TRBD1 covers 9 bases. The length of the CDR3 is 15 residues. V dropped 1 base and J dropped 2; count of bases not matched to a gene: 1. Germline V gene sequence: CDR1 LGHNA, CDR2 YNFKEQ. The CDR3 loop is CASSQGDRATDTQYF. CDR3 in DNA: TGTGCCAGCAGCCAAGGGGACAGGGCCACAGATACGCAGTATTTT.

J is TRBJ2-5 and V is TRBV7-9; no reliable D call. V gave up 0 bases and J gave up 1 base, with 6 bases separating them. The CDR3 length is 14 residues. Germline CDR1 reads SEHNR; CDR2 reads FQNEAQ (reference sequence). CDR3 sequence reads: CASSLAGSQETQYF. In DNA, the CDR3 is TGTGCCAGCAGCTTAGCGGGCAGCCAAGAGACCCAGTACTTC.

The genes are TRBV7-2 and TRBJ1-6, with D unclear. CDR1 SGHTA and CDR2 FQGNSA come from the germline V gene. V was cut by 5 bases and J by 14 bases, with 13 bases left in between. The CDR3 is 12 residues long. CDR3 in DNA: TGTGCCAGCAGCGGCCGCCGGATTTCCCTCCACTTT. Translating it yields CASSGRRISLHF.

This clone was detected only once. The V call is TRBV15, the J call TRBJ1-2; D gene uncertain. Germline V gene data show CDR1 as LNHNV and CDR2 as YYDKDF (reference sequence). The CDR3 has 16 amino acids. The V end lost 4 bases, the J end lost 0 bases, and 15 bases lay between the germline ends. The CDR3 sequence is CATSTREWGANYGYTF. The CDR3 bases are TGTGCCACCAGCACGAGAGAGTGGGGAGCTAACTATGGCTACACCTTC.

The chain couples TRBV4-1 to TRBJ1-4; no reliable D call. Trimming shortened V by 0 bases and J by 2 bases, and 7 bases separated the two germline ends. This CDR3 is 15 amino acids long. Germline CDR1 reads MGHRA; CDR2 reads YSYEKL. The CDR3 nucleotides read TGCGCCAGCAGCCAAGAGGGCGGGACTAATGAAAAACTGTTTTTT. The encoded protein is CASSQEGGTNEKLFF.

The chain couples TRBV28 to TRBJ1-2; 8 bases agree with TRBD1. The CDR3 loop spans 14 amino acids. Germline V gene lookup returns CDR1 MDHEN and CDR2 SYDVKM. The J segment lost 6 bases and the V segment lost 7 bases, leaving 10 bases of the junction unmatched. The CDR3, as DNA: TGTGCCAGCAACGGACAGGGCGAGTGGGATGGCTACACCTTC. Translating gives CASNGQGEWDGYTF.

The chain couples TRBV9 to TRBJ1-4, with D maybe TRBD1 (5 bases). The germline V gene has CDR1 SGDLS and CDR2 YYNGEE. This CDR3 spans 15 amino acids. V lost 0 bases and J lost 8, with 14 bases in between. CDR3 sequence: CASSVGRGQGEKLFF. CDR3 nucleotide sequence: TGTGCCAGCAGCGTAGGTAGGGGTCAAGGAGAAAAACTGTTTTTT.

CDR3 bases: TGTGCCAGCAGGGTTAGCGGGAGTTACGAGCAGTACTTC. Its translation is CASRVSGSYEQYF. The chain couples TRBV7-9 to TRBJ2-7; 9 nucleotides line up with TRBD2. This CDR3 is built from 13 residues. J was trimmed by 4 bases and V by 6 bases; bases with no gene match: 4. The germline gives CDR1 SEHNR, CDR2 FQNEAQ (reference sequence). Full variable domain (rest looked up from reference TRBV7-9 and TRBJ2-7): DTGVSQNPRHKITKRGQNVTFRCDPISEHNRLYWYRQTLGQGPEFLTYFQNEAQLEKSRLLSDRFSAERPKGSFSTLEIQRTEQGDSAMYLCASRVSGSYEQYFGPGTRLTVT.